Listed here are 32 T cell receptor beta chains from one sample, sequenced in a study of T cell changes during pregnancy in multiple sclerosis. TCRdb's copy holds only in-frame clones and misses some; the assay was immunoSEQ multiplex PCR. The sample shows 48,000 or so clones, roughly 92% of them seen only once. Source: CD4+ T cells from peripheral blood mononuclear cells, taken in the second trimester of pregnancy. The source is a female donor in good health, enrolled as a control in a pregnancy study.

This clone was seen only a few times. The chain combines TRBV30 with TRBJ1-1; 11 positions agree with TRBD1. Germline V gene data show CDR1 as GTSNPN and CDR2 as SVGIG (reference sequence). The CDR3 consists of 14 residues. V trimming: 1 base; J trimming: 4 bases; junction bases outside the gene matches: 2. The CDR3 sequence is CAWSGDRGGTEAFF. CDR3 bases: TGTGCCTGGAGTGGGGACAGGGGGGGCACTGAAGCTTTCTTT.

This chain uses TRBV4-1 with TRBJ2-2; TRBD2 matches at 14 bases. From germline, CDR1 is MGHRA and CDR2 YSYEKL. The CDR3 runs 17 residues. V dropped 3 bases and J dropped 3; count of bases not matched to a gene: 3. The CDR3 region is CASSQGLAGVDTGELFF. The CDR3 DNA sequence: TGCGCCAGCAGCCAGGGACTAGCGGGAGTGGACACCGGGGAGCTGTTTTTT.

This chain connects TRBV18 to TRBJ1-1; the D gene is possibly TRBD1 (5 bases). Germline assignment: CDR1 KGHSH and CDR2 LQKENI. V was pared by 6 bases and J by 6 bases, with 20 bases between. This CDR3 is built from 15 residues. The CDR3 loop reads CASSMSPLTGSEAFF. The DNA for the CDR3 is TGTGCCAGCTCCATGTCCCCCCTAACAGGATCTGAAGCTTTCTTT. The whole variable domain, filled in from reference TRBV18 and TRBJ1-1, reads NAGVMQNPRHLVRRRGQEARLRCSPMKGHSHVYWYRQLPEEGLKFMVYLQKENIIDESGMPKERFSAEFPKEGPSILRIQQVVRGDSAAYFCASSMSPLTGSEAFFGQGTRLTVV.

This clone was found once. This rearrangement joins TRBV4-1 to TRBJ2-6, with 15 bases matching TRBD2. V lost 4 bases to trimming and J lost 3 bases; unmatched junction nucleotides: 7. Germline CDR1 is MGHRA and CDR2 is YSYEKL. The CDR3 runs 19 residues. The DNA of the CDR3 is TGCGCCAGCAGCCCCAAGGGACTAGCGGGAGGATTTGGGGCCAACGTCCTGACTTTC. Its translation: CASSPKGLAGGFGANVLTF.

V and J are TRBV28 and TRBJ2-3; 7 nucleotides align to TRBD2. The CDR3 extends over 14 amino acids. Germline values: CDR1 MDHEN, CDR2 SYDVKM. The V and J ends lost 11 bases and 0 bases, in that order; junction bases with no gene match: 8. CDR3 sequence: CAAQRGGSTDTQYF. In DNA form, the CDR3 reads TGTGCCGCGCAGCGGGGCGGGAGCACAGATACGCAGTATTTT. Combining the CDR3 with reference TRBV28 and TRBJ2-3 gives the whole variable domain DVKVTQSSRYLVKRTGEKVFLECVQDMDHENMFWYRQDPGLGLRLIYFSYDVKMKEKGDIPEGYSVSREKKERFSLILESASTNQTSMYLCAAQRGGSTDTQYFGPGTRLTVL.

CDR3 nucleotides: TGTGCCAGCAGCTTGCCCCAACGACTAGCGGGAGGCACAGATACGCAGTATTTT. The encoded protein is CASSLPQRLAGGTDTQYF. The V gene is TRBV7-9, the J gene TRBJ2-3; the match to TRBD2 covers 12 bases. The CDR3 length is 18 residues. Germline V gene sequence: CDR1 SEHNR, CDR2 FQNEAQ (reference sequence). The J segment lost 1 base and the V segment lost 3 bases, leaving 8 bases of the junction unmatched.

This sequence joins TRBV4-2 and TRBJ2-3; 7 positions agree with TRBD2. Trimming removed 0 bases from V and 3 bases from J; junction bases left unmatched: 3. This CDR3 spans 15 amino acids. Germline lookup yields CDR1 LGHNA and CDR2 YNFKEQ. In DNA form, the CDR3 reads TGTGCCAGCAGCCAAGAGTGGCGGGGGACAGATACGCAGTATTTT. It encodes CASSQEWRGTDTQYF.

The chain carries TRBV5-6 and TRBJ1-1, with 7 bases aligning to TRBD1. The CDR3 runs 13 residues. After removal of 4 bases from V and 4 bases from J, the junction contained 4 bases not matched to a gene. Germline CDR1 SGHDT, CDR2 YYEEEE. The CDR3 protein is CASSRGRVTEAFF. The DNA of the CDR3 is TGTGCCAGCAGCAGGGGGCGGGTCACTGAAGCTTTCTTT.

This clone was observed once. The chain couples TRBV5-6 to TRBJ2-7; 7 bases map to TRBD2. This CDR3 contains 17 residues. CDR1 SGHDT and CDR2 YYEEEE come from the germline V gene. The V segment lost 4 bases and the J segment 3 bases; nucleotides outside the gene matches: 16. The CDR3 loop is CASSRTFGAGVDYEQYF. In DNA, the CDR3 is TGTGCCAGCAGCCGCACCTTCGGGGCGGGAGTTGACTACGAGCAGTACTTC. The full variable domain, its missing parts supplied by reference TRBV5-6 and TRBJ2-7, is DAGVTQSPTHLIKTRGQQVTLRCSPKSGHDTVSWYQQALGQGPQFIFQYYEEEERQRGNFPDRFSGHQFPNYSSELNVNALLLGDSALYLCASSRTFGAGVDYEQYFGPGTRLTVT.

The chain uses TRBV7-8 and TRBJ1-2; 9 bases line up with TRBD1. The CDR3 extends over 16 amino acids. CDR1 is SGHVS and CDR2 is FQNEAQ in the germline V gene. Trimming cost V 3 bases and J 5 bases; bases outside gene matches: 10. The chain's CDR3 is CASSLRRTGGLYGYTF. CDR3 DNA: TGTGCCAGCAGCTTGCGTCGCACAGGGGGCCTATATGGCTACACCTTC. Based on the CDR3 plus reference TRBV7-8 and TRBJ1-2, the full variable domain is GAGVSQSPRYKVAKRGQDVALRCDPISGHVSLFWYQQALGQGPEFLTYFQNEAQLDKSGLPSDRFFAERPEGSVSTLKIQRTQQEDSAVYLCASSLRRTGGLYGYTFGSGTRLTVV.

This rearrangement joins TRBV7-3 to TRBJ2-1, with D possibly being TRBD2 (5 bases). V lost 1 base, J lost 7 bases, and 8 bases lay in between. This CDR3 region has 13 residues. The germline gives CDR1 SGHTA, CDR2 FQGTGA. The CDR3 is CASSLSRGNEQFF. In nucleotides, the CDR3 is TGTGCCAGCAGCTTAAGCCGGGGTAATGAGCAGTTCTTC.

Here the CDR3 DNA reads TGTGCCAGCAGCCAACGTAGGGGAAAGACCCAGTACTTC. Its protein is CASSQRRGKTQYF. V and J are TRBV11-1 and TRBJ2-5, with D maybe TRBD1 (5 bases). Trimming took off 5 bases at V and 6 bases at J, with 13 bases between the two ends. The CDR3 runs 13 residues. CDR1 is SGHAT, CDR2 FQDESV, per germline (reference sequence).

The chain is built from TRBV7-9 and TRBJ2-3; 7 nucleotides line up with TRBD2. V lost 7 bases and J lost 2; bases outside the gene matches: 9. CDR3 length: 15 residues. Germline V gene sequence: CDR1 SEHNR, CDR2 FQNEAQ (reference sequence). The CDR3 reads CASIISGGDTDTQYF. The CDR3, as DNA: TGTGCCAGCATCATTAGTGGGGGGGACACAGATACGCAGTATTTT.

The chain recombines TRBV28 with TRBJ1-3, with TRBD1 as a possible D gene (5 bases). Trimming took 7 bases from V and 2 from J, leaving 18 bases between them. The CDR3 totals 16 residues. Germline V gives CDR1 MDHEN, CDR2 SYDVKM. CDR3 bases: TGTGCCAGCACCCCATCGGGGGTCTTAGCTGGAAACACCATATATTTT. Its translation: CASTPSGVLAGNTIYF.

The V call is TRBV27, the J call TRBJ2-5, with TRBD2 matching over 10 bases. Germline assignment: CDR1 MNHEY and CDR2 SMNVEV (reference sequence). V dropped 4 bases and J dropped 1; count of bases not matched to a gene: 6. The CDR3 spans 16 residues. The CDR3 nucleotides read TGTGCCAGCAGTTATAATAGCGGGGGGTTCCAAGAGACCCAGTACTTC. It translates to CASSYNSGGFQETQYF.

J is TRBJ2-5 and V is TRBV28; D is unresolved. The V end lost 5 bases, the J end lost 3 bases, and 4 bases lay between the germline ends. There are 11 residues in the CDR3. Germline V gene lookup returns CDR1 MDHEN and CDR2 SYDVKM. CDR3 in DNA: TGTGCCAGCAGTCTCGAAGAGACCCAGTACTTC. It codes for CASSLEETQYF.

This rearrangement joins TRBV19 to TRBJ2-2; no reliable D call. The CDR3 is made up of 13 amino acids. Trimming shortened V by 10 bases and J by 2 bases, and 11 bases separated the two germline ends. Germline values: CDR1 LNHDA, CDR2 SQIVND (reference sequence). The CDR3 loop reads CATLRGNTGELFF. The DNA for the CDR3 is TGTGCCACCCTGAGAGGCAACACCGGGGAGCTGTTTTTT.

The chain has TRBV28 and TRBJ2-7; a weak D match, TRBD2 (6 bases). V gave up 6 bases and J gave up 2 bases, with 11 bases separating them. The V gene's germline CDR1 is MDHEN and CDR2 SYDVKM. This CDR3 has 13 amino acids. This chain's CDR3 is CASSLAGPYEQYF. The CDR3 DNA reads TGTGCCAGCAGCTTGGCGGGGCCCTACGAGCAGTACTTC.

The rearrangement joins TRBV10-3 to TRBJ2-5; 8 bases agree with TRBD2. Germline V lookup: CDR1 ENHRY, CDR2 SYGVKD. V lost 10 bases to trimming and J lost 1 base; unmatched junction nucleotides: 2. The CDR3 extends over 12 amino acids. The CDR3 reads CATGTSQETQYF. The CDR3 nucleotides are TGTGCCACCGGGACTAGCCAAGAGACCCAGTACTTC.

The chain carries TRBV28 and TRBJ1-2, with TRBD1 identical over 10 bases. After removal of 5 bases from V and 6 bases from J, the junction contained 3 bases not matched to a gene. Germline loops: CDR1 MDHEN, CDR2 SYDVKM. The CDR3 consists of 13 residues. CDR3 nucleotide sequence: TGTGCCAGCAGTGACAGGGGGCTGGATGGCTACACCTTC. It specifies CASSDRGLDGYTF.

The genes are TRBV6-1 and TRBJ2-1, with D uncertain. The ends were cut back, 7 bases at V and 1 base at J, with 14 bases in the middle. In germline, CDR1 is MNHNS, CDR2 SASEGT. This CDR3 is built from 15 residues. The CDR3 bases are TGTGCCAGCACCCTTCTATCGATTTCCTACAATGAGCAGTTCTTC. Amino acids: CASTLLSISYNEQFF.

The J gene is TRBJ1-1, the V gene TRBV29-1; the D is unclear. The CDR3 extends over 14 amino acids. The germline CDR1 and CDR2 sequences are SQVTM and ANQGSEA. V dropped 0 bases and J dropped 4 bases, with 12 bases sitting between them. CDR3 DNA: TGCAGCGTTGAAGACACAACGACTCGCACTGAAGCTTTCTTT. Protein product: CSVEDTTTRTEAFF.

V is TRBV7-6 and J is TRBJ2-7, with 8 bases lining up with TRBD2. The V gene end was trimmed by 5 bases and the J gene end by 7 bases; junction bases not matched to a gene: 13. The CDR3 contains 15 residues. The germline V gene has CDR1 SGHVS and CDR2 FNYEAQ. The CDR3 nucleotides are TGTGCCAGCAGCGGCAGGCTTGGGACTAGACGGGAGCAGTACTTC. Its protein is CASSGRLGTRREQYF.

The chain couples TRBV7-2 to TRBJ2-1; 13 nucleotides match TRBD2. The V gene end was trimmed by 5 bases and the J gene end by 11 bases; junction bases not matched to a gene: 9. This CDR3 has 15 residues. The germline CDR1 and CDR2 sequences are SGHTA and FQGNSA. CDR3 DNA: TGTGCCAGCAGCCCTCCGGGACTAGCGGGATTACAGCAGTTCTTC. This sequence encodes CASSPPGLAGLQQFF.

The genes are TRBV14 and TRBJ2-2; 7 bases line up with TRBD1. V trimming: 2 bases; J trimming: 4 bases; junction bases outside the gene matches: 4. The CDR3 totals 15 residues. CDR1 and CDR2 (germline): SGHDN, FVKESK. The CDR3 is CASSQPGQTTGELFF. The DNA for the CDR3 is TGTGCCAGCAGCCAACCGGGACAGACCACCGGGGAGCTGTTTTTT.

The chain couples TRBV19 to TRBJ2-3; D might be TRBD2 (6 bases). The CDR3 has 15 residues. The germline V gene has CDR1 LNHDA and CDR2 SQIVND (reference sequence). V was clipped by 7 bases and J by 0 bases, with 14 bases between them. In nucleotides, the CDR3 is TGTGCCAGTAATACCGGGACTCTTAGCACAGATACGCAGTATTTT. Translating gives CASNTGTLSTDTQYF.

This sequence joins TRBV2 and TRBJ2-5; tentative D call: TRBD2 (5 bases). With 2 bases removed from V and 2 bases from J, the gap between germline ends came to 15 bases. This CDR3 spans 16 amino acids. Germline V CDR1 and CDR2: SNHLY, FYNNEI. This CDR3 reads CASSESVASRQETQYF. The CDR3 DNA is TGTGCCAGCAGTGAAAGTGTGGCTAGCCGTCAAGAGACCCAGTACTTC.

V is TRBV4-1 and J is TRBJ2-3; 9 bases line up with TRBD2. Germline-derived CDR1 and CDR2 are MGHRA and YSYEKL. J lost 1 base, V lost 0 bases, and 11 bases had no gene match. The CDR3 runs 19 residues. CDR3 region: CASSQDPAGGLGGTDTQYF. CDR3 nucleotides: TGCGCCAGCAGCCAAGATCCAGCGGGAGGCCTCGGGGGCACAGATACGCAGTATTTT.

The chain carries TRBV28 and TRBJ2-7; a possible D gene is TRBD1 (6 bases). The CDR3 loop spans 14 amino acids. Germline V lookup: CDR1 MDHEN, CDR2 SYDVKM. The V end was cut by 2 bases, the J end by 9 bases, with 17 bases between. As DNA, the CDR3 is TGTGCCAGCAGTTTACCGGGACATCATTCCGGGCAGTACTTC. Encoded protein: CASSLPGHHSGQYF.

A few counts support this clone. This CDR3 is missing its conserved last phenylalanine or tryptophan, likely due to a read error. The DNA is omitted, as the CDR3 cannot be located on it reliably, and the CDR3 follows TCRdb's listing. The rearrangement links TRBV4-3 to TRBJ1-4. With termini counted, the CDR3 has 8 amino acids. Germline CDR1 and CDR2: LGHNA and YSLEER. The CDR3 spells CASSQDAG.

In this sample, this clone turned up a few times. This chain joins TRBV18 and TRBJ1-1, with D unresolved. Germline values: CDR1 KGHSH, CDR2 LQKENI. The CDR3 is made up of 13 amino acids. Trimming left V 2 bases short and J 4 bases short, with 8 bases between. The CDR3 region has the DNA TGTGCCAGCTCACCAAGCCGCCCCACTGAAGCTTTCTTT. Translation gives CASSPSRPTEAFF.

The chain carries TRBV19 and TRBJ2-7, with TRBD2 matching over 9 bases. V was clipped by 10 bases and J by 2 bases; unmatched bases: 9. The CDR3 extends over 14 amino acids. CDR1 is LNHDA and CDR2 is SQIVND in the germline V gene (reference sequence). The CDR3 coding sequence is TGTGCCACCAGACCCAGGACTAGCGCCTACGAGCAGTACTTC. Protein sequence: CATRPRTSAYEQYF.